The next 4 T cell receptor beta chains were all read from a single sample in a study of T cell repertoires in aging, cancer and after chemotherapy. Multiplex touch-down PCR with TRB-A/B primers amplified rearranged V-D-J TRB sequences. TCRdb re-called the multiplex PCR reads with MiXCR, one entry per CDR3 protein. This table has under 3,500 distinct CDR3 sequences, around a third appearing once. Peripheral blood genomic DNA, not sorted cells or RNA, was the template. The sequenced sample was blood. Every receptor here comes from a human donor in good health.

The chain recombines TRBV7-9 with TRBJ1-5; D may be TRBD1 (6 bases). Trimming stripped 3 bases from V and 3 bases from J, with 9 bases between. The germline V gene has CDR1 SEHNR and CDR2 FQNEAQ (reference sequence). The CDR3 runs 14 residues. CDR3 sequence: CASSFGQLNQPQHF. CDR3 DNA sequence: TGTGCCAGCAGCTTCGGACAGCTCAATCAGCCCCAGCATTTT.

This clonotype was seen a few times. The V and J genes are TRBV19 and TRBJ2-5; D is perhaps TRBD2 (6 bases). Per the germline V gene, CDR1 is LNHDA and CDR2 is SQIVND (reference sequence). The germline V and J ends were trimmed by 5 bases and 7 bases, with 14 bases remaining between them. The CDR3 extends over 13 amino acids. The CDR3 region has the DNA TGTGCCAGTAGTTCGGCAGTGGGAGGGACCCAGTACTTC. Encoded protein: CASSSAVGGTQYF.

This clonotype was seen just once. This chain uses TRBV11-1 with TRBJ1-5; tentatively, D is TRBD1 (6 bases). Per the germline V gene, CDR1 is SGHAT and CDR2 is FQDESV (reference sequence). The length of the CDR3 is 16 residues. Between the trimmed V and J ends, which lost 6 bases and 3 bases, there was a span of 18 bases. The DNA of the CDR3 is TGTGCCAGCAGTTCCGAGGCAGGGGCCTTCAATCAGCCCCAGCATTTT. Encoded protein: CASSSEAGAFNQPQHF.

Only a few counts were recorded for this clonotype. The CDR3: CAAGTLTLGELFF. The CDR3, as DNA: TGTGCCGCCGGGACCCTCACTCTCGGGGAGCTGTTTTTT. The chain uses TRBV27 and TRBJ2-2; D tentatively reads TRBD1 or TRBD2 (5 bases each). This CDR3 is 13 amino acids long. CDR1 and CDR2 from the germline V gene are MNHEY and SMNVEV (reference sequence). The V gene lost 11 bases and the J gene lost 7 bases, with 17 bases spanning the gap.